The rows below give T cell receptor beta chains drawn from one sample of a study of siplizumab effects on memory and regulatory T cells. Profiling relied on immunoSEQ multiplex PCR, and the TCRdb table lists in-frame clones only, not all of them. The sample has under 70,000 clones, approximately 79% seen once. Sample: memory CD4+ T cells sorted from blood. The receptor source for this set is a human donor in good health. Both conserved end residues are part of each CDR3. Fields, in order: J gene, V gene, clone size, D gene, CDR3 length, CDR3 DNA, CDR3 protein. A D gene is named only where the DNA matches it firmly. Where a row states a size, it is once, few, many or the class of an expanded clone; other rows omit it.

j_call: TRBJ2-5; v_call: TRBV5-6; clone_size: -; d_call: -; cdr3_length: 15; cdr3_nt: TGTGCCAGCAGCTTACCCTGGACACACCAAGAGACCCAGTACTTC; cdr3_aa: CASSLPWTHQETQYF
j_call: TRBJ1-2; v_call: TRBV7-9; clone_size: -; d_call: TRBD1; cdr3_length: 16; cdr3_nt: TGTGCCAGCAGCTTAGCATTAGGGGACAGGGACTATGGCTACACCTTC; cdr3_aa: CASSLALGDRDYGYTF
j_call: TRBJ1-2; v_call: TRBV18; clone_size: -; d_call: TRBD1; cdr3_length: 15; cdr3_nt: TGTGCCAGCTCACCACCGGGACAGGGGTTTTATGGCTACACCTTC; cdr3_aa: CASSPPGQGFYGYTF
j_call: TRBJ1-2; v_call: TRBV4-1; clone_size: once; d_call: -; cdr3_length: 15; cdr3_nt: TGCGCCAGCAGCCAGAATAGTAGGGGGAACTATGGCTACACCTTC; cdr3_aa: CASSQNSRGNYGYTF
j_call: TRBJ1-2; v_call: TRBV19; clone_size: -; d_call: -; cdr3_length: 14; cdr3_nt: TGTGCCAGCAGAGCTAGCAGGGGTAACTATGGCTACACCTTC; cdr3_aa: CASRASRGNYGYTF
j_call: TRBJ2-1; v_call: TRBV13; clone_size: -; d_call: -; cdr3_length: 15; cdr3_nt: TGTGCCAGCAGCTTAGGGGCGGGGCGGGGCGATGAGCAGTTCTTC; cdr3_aa: CASSLGAGRGDEQFF
j_call: TRBJ2-5; v_call: TRBV9; clone_size: -; d_call: TRBD2; cdr3_length: 16; cdr3_nt: TGTGCCAGCAGCGTAGCGGGTGCGGGGGGCGGGGAGACCCAGTACTTC; cdr3_aa: CASSVAGAGGGETQYF
j_call: TRBJ2-3; v_call: TRBV7-2; clone_size: once; d_call: TRBD2; cdr3_length: 16; cdr3_nt: TGTGCCAGCAGCTTAAGCCAACTAGCGGGGGGCCAATCGCAGTATTTT; cdr3_aa: CASSLSQLAGGQSQYF
j_call: TRBJ1-2; v_call: TRBV7-2; clone_size: -; d_call: TRBD1; cdr3_length: 14; cdr3_nt: TGTGCCAGCAGGCTGGGACAGGGGGCATCTGGCTACACCTTC; cdr3_aa: CASRLGQGASGYTF
j_call: TRBJ1-2; v_call: TRBV18; clone_size: -; d_call: -; cdr3_length: 13; cdr3_nt: TGTGCCAGCTCACCTGATCGAAACCATGGCTACACCTTC; cdr3_aa: CASSPDRNHGYTF
j_call: TRBJ2-4; v_call: TRBV7-2; clone_size: -; d_call: TRBD2; cdr3_length: 15; cdr3_nt: TGTGCCAGCAGCTTAGCTTTTAGCGGGGCAAACATTCAGTACTTC; cdr3_aa: CASSLAFSGANIQYF
j_call: TRBJ1-1; v_call: TRBV11-1; clone_size: -; d_call: -; cdr3_length: 17; cdr3_nt: TGTGCCAGCAGCCGAGGAGGGGAGGGCCGTATGAACACTGAAGCTTTCTTT; cdr3_aa: CASSRGGEGRMNTEAFF
j_call: TRBJ1-6; v_call: TRBV19; clone_size: -; d_call: -; cdr3_length: 18; cdr3_nt: TGTGCCAGTAGTATATCCACCGGGGGCAGCTCCTATAATTCACCCCTCCACTTT; cdr3_aa: CASSISTGGSSYNSPLHF
j_call: TRBJ2-7; v_call: TRBV19; clone_size: -; d_call: TRBD1; cdr3_length: 13; cdr3_nt: TGTGCCAGTACCGGGACAGGGGTGTACGAGCAGTACTTC; cdr3_aa: CASTGTGVYEQYF
j_call: TRBJ2-7; v_call: TRBV27; clone_size: -; d_call: TRBD1; cdr3_length: 15; cdr3_nt: TGTGCCAGCAGCACCGGGACAGGGCCTTCCTACGAGCAGTACTTC; cdr3_aa: CASSTGTGPSYEQYF
j_call: TRBJ2-5; v_call: TRBV9; clone_size: -; d_call: -; cdr3_length: 15; cdr3_nt: TGTGCCAGCAGCGTAGGGGTCCTAGCCCAAGAGACCCAGTACTTC; cdr3_aa: CASSVGVLAQETQYF
j_call: TRBJ2-5; v_call: TRBV18; clone_size: -; d_call: TRBD1; cdr3_length: 14; cdr3_nt: TGTGCCAGCTCAGGACAGGGTGGCTTCGAGACCCAGTACTTC; cdr3_aa: CASSGQGGFETQYF